This TCR beta chain was captured in a study of T cell changes during pregnancy in multiple sclerosis. Here immunoSEQ multiplex PCR was the method, and the copy in TCRdb shows in-frame clones only, minus some. The sample shows 40,000 to 60,000 clones, approximately 94% of them seen only once. Remarks on this clone: One junction end disagrees with the germline gene, perhaps due to a read error.

CDR1 and CDR2 from the germline V gene are MGHDK and SYGVNS. This CDR3 spans 15 amino acids. The receptor's source is a female donor with multiple sclerosis, enrolled in a pregnancy study. Source: CD4+ T cells from peripheral blood mononuclear cells, taken in the third trimester of pregnancy. V and J are TRBV25-1 and TRBJ2-5, with 11 positions matching TRBD1. The CDR3 DNA reads TGTGCCAGCAGGGAATGGGACAGGGGGCAAGAGACCCAGTACTTC. Protein sequence: CASREWDRGQETQYF.